One and the same sample provided the 5 T cell receptor beta chains below, sequenced in a study of blood T cell repertoires in COVID-19. Repertoires were generated with immunoSEQ multiplex PCR, while TCRdb's copy carries only in-frame clones and drops some. Here the sample spans 130,000 to 150,000 clones, over 80% being singletons. Sequencing input: peripheral blood. The receptors shown here come from a woman aged 45-65 years with acute or convalescent COVID-19.

This chain connects TRBV25-1 to TRBJ1-1, with 9 bases matching TRBD1. The V gene's germline CDR1 is MGHDK and CDR2 SYGVNS. The CDR3 loop spans 16 amino acids. V lost 3 bases to trimming and J lost 9 bases; unmatched junction nucleotides: 14. The CDR3 region is CASSDEAGTGNRQAFF. The CDR3 DNA is TGTGCCAGCAGTGACGAAGCCGGGACAGGGAATAGGCAAGCTTTCTTT. The variable domain in full, with the rest retrieved from reference TRBV25-1 and TRBJ1-1, is EADIYQTPRYLVIGTGKKITLECSQTMGHDKMYWYQQDPGMELHLIHYSYGVNSTEKGDLSSESTVSRIRTEHFPLTLESARPSHTSQYLCASSDEAGTGNRQAFFGQGTRLTVV.

The gene calls are TRBV5-1 and TRBJ1-2; 7 positions match TRBD1. The CDR3 covers 15 residues. After removal of 0 bases from V and 4 bases from J, the junction contained 6 bases not matched to a gene. Germline V gene sequence: CDR1 SGHRS, CDR2 YFSETQ. CDR3 protein: CASSLGTGESYGYTF. The CDR3 DNA reads as TGCGCCAGCAGCTTGGGCACAGGGGAGAGCTATGGCTACACCTTC.

The V call is TRBV5-1, the J call TRBJ2-2; 10 nucleotides match TRBD1. The J segment lost 6 bases and the V segment lost 4 bases, leaving 6 bases of the junction unmatched. CDR3 length equals 15 residues. Germline lookup yields CDR1 SGHRS and CDR2 YFSETQ. The CDR3 DNA sequence: TGCGCCAGCAGCCAACCCGGGACAGGGGCCGGGGAGCTGTTTTTT. It codes for CASSQPGTGAGELFF.

V and J are TRBV7-7 and TRBJ2-2, with TRBD2 matching over 10 bases. J lost 1 base, V lost 2 bases, and 1 base had no gene match. Looked up from germline, CDR1 is SSHAT and CDR2 is FNYEAQ (reference sequence). This CDR3 comprises 16 residues. The DNA of the CDR3 is TGTGCCAGCAGCTTACTAGCGGGAGAGAACACCGGGGAGCTGTTTTTT. Protein: CASSLLAGENTGELFF.

The chain uses TRBV5-1 and TRBJ1-1; the D is unclear. Germline V gene sequence: CDR1 SGHRS, CDR2 YFSETQ. The CDR3 is made up of 16 amino acids. The V end lost 5 bases, the J end lost 1 base, and 18 bases lay between the germline ends. The CDR3 sequence: CASREDAGPGNTEAFF. The CDR3 DNA reads TGCGCCAGCAGGGAGGACGCGGGCCCGGGGAACACTGAAGCTTTCTTT.